Below are 23 T cell receptor beta chains sequenced from a single sample in a study of a mutant IDH1 vaccine in newly diagnosed glioma. Measured with immunoSEQ multiplex PCR; TCRdb has only the in-frame clones, and not every one. Of about 30,000 clones in the sample, over 75% were seen once. Indicated time point: baseline, week 1 (first vaccination visit). Treatment specified: pre-vaccination baseline after standard-of-care therapy. Sequenced material: PBMCs, taken from a glioma patient treated with radiotherapy, temozolomide or both. All receptors come from a man aged 30-40 years with glioma.

The chain employs TRBV7-6 and TRBJ1-2; 7 bases match TRBD1. The V gene end was trimmed by 4 bases and the J gene end by 0 bases; junction bases not matched to a gene: 5. The CDR3 is 15 amino acids. CDR1 is SGHVS and CDR2 is FNYEAQ in the germline V gene. CDR3 region: CASSWTDRSNYGYTF. The CDR3 DNA is TGTGCCAGCAGCTGGACGGACAGGTCTAACTATGGCTACACCTTC. The full variable domain, rest sourced from reference TRBV7-6 and TRBJ1-2, is GAGVSQSPRYKVTKRGQDVALRCDPISGHVSLYWYRQALGQGPEFLTYFNYEAQQDKSGLPNDRFSAERPEGSISTLTIQRTEQRDSAMYRCASSWTDRSNYGYTFGSGTRLTVV.

Concerning this clone: Other DNA sequences in this sample translate to the same CDR3. The gene calls are TRBV7-9 and TRBJ2-3; the D call may be TRBD1 or TRBD2 (5 bases each). V was shortened by 3 bases and J by 6 bases, with 7 bases between the two germline ends. The length of the CDR3 is 12 residues. CDR1 is SEHNR, CDR2 FQNEAQ, per germline (reference sequence). The CDR3 DNA reads TGTGCCAGCAGCTTCGGGACCGATACGCAGTATTTT. Protein product: CASSFGTDTQYF.

The rearrangement joins TRBV6-6 to TRBJ1-2; D is perhaps TRBD1 (6 bases). Trimming cost V 5 bases and J 7 bases, with 17 bases left between them. Germline V gene sequence: CDR1 MNHNY, CDR2 SVGAGI (reference sequence). The CDR3 spans 14 residues. The CDR3 region is CASSATGYDGGYTF. For the CDR3, the DNA is TGTGCCAGCAGTGCGACAGGTTACGACGGTGGCTACACCTTC.

The chain joins TRBV30 to TRBJ2-7; D not resolved. The CDR3 has 11 residues. From germline, CDR1 is GTSNPN and CDR2 SVGIG (reference sequence). The germline V and J ends were trimmed by 2 bases and 3 bases, with 5 bases remaining between them. The CDR3 is CAWSNRYEQYF. The CDR3 bases are TGTGCCTGGAGTAACCGCTACGAGCAGTACTTC.

This clone appeared a few times. The V call is TRBV9, the J call TRBJ1-1, with D maybe TRBD1 (5 bases). The CDR3 covers 18 residues. V dropped 4 bases and J dropped 0 bases, with 22 bases sitting between them. Per germline, CDR1 SGDLS and CDR2 YYNGEE. The CDR3 loop is CASSPQPGGELVNTEAFF. CDR3 nucleotide sequence: TGTGCCAGCAGCCCCCAACCAGGAGGGGAGCTAGTGAACACTGAAGCTTTCTTT.

This sequence joins TRBV30 and TRBJ2-7; D call uncertain. With 3 bases removed from V and 2 bases from J, the gap between germline ends came to 8 bases. The CDR3 length is 12 residues. Germline-derived CDR1 and CDR2 are GTSNPN and SVGIG (reference sequence). This CDR3 is CAWSGSTYEQYF. In DNA form, the CDR3 reads TGTGCCTGGAGCGGCAGCACCTACGAGCAGTACTTC.

On this clone: Germline is not matched at one junction end, which may reflect a read error. The V call is TRBV7-9, the J call TRBJ2-7; 8 nucleotides line up with TRBD1. Germline assignment: CDR1 SEHNR and CDR2 FQNEAQ (reference sequence). The CDR3 consists of 12 residues. CDR3 in DNA: TGTGCCAGCAGCTCGGTCCGACCGGGACAGGACTTC. This gives the protein CASSSVRPGQDF.

This clone was found once. The chain has TRBV15 and TRBJ1-3; weak D call: TRBD1 (5 bases). CDR1 and CDR2 from the germline V gene are LNHNV and YYDKDF (reference sequence). With 0 bases removed from V and 0 bases from J, the gap between germline ends came to 9 bases. This CDR3 region has 16 residues. Written as DNA, the CDR3 is TGTGCCACCAGCAGAGAAACGGGGGGCTCTGGAAACACCATATATTTT. Residues: CATSRETGGSGNTIYF.

This clone was counted a few times. This chain joins TRBV19 and TRBJ1-5; D gene ambiguous. The CDR3 is made up of 10 amino acids. Per the germline V gene, CDR1 is LNHDA and CDR2 is SQIVND (reference sequence). Trimming pared 7 bases from V and 5 bases from J, leaving 3 bases between. The CDR3 here is CASNDQPQHF. CDR3 DNA sequence: TGTGCCAGTAACGATCAGCCCCAGCATTTT.

J is TRBJ1-5 and V is TRBV7-8; possible D gene TRBD1, 5 bases. This CDR3 comprises 17 residues. V shed 0 bases and J shed 4 bases, with 16 bases lying between them. The germline V gene has CDR1 SGHVS and CDR2 FQNEAQ. The CDR3 reads CASSLALLGGLNQPQHF. The CDR3 nucleotides are TGTGCCAGCAGCTTAGCGCTATTGGGGGGACTAAATCAGCCCCAGCATTTT.

The chain is built from TRBV10-3 and TRBJ1-1; D perhaps matches TRBD1 (6 bases). The length of the CDR3 is 11 residues. Trimming cost V 6 bases and J 6 bases, with 8 bases left between them. Germline assignment: CDR1 ENHRY and CDR2 SYGVKD. The CDR3, as DNA: TGTGCCATCAGGAGGGGGGCTGAAGCTTTCTTT. Translated, it gives CAIRRGAEAFF.

This clone has only one observation. The rearrangement uses TRBV30 and TRBJ2-3, with 7 bases that match TRBD2. This CDR3 has 14 amino acids. The germline V gene encodes CDR1 GTSNPN and CDR2 SVGIG (reference sequence). With 5 bases clipped from V and 6 bases from J, the junction kept 11 bases outside the gene matches. The CDR3 sequence: CAWWVAGPGDTQYF. DNA for the CDR3: TGTGCCTGGTGGGTAGCGGGCCCCGGGGATACGCAGTATTTT.

V is TRBV7-9 and J is TRBJ2-3; either TRBD1 or TRBD2 may fit D (5 bases each). This CDR3 is 14 amino acids long. Trimming removed 5 bases at V and 3 bases at J, with 12 bases between. CDR1 is SEHNR, CDR2 FQNEAQ, per germline (reference sequence). The CDR3 here is CASSPTRETDTQYF. The CDR3 DNA sequence: TGTGCCAGCAGCCCAACCAGGGAGACAGATACGCAGTATTTT.

This clone appeared a single time. The rearrangement links TRBV27 to TRBJ1-1; D gene unclear. Germline lookup yields CDR1 MNHEY and CDR2 SMNVEV (reference sequence). The CDR3 extends over 15 amino acids. Trimming removed 4 bases at V and 4 bases at J, with 16 bases between. The CDR3 nucleotides are TGTGCCAGCAGTTCTTATTTTGGGCCCCGCACTGAAGCTTTCTTT. It is translated as CASSSYFGPRTEAFF.

The genes are TRBV5-1 and TRBJ2-1; 8 nucleotides line up with TRBD2. V dropped 2 bases and J dropped 9; count of bases not matched to a gene: 4. From germline, CDR1 is SGHRS and CDR2 YFSETQ. CDR3 length: 13 residues. The CDR3 sequence: CASSFGTRFEQFF. CDR3 nucleotide sequence: TGCGCCAGCAGCTTTGGGACTAGGTTTGAGCAGTTCTTC.

The chain uses TRBV30 and TRBJ2-1; 9 bases align to TRBD1. Germline V gene sequence: CDR1 GTSNPN, CDR2 SVGIG (reference sequence). V shed 3 bases and J 7 bases; nucleotides not matched to a gene: 10. The CDR3 contains 15 residues. The CDR3: CAWSVLQGARNEQFF. CDR3 sequence (DNA): TGTGCCTGGAGCGTCCTACAGGGGGCGCGGAATGAGCAGTTCTTC. The full variable domain, rest sourced from reference TRBV30 and TRBJ2-1, is SQTIHQWPATLVQPVGSPLSLECTVEGTSNPNLYWYRQAAGRGLQLLFYSVGIGQISSEVPQNLSASRPQDRQFILSSKKLLLSDSGFYLCAWSVLQGARNEQFFGPGTRLTVL.

The sample holds a few counts of this clone. The rearrangement joins TRBV30 to TRBJ1-5; no reliable D call. V was pared by 1 base and J by 4 bases, with 8 bases between. CDR3 length: 13 amino acids. CDR1 and CDR2 from the germline V gene are GTSNPN and SVGIG (reference sequence). The CDR3 reads CAWSENYNQPQHF. The CDR3 bases are TGTGCCTGGAGTGAAAACTATAATCAGCCCCAGCATTTT.

The rearrangement links TRBV14 to TRBJ2-7; tentatively, D is TRBD1 or TRBD2 (5 bases each). Trimming took off 4 bases at V and 0 bases at J, with 10 bases between the two ends. The CDR3 is made up of 14 amino acids. Looked up from germline, CDR1 is SGHDN and CDR2 is FVKESK. The CDR3, as DNA: TGTGCCAGCAGCCGGACTGGGGGCTCCTACGAGCAGTACTTC. Residues: CASSRTGGSYEQYF.

The chain is built from TRBV4-1 and TRBJ2-1; 7 nucleotides match TRBD1. V was pared by 3 bases and J by 4 bases, with 18 bases of the junction left unmatched. The germline gives CDR1 MGHRA, CDR2 YSYEKL. This CDR3 has 19 amino acids. CDR3 in amino acids: CASSHDRGAGGFWYNEQFF. CDR3 DNA sequence: TGCGCCAGCAGCCATGACCGAGGAGCAGGGGGATTCTGGTACAATGAGCAGTTCTTC.

This clone was picked up a small number of times. This rearrangement joins TRBV27 to TRBJ2-6; D gene unclear. This CDR3 is 14 amino acids long. Trimming cost V 0 bases and J 3 bases, with 3 bases left between them. Per the germline V gene, CDR1 is MNHEY and CDR2 is SMNVEV (reference sequence). The chain's CDR3 is CASSLSGGANVLTF. In DNA, the CDR3 is TGTGCCAGCAGTTTATCTGGTGGGGCCAACGTCCTGACTTTC.

V and J are TRBV19 and TRBJ2-7; tentatively, D is TRBD1 or TRBD2 (5 bases each). With 7 bases removed from V and 4 bases from J, the gap between germline ends came to 14 bases. Germline loops: CDR1 LNHDA, CDR2 SQIVND (reference sequence). The CDR3 spans 13 residues. In DNA form, the CDR3 reads TGTGCCAGTAATTTCCGGGACGGTTACGAGCAGTACTTC. Its protein is CASNFRDGYEQYF.

This clone appeared once. This chain connects TRBV6-5 to TRBJ1-5, with D possibly being TRBD1 (6 bases). The CDR3 length is 14 residues. V lost 4 bases to trimming and J lost 7 bases, with 14 bases between them. Germline V gene sequence: CDR1 MNHEY, CDR2 SVGAGI. The CDR3 is CASSSRDTKQPQHF. In DNA, the CDR3 is TGTGCCAGCAGTTCGCGGGACACCAAACAGCCCCAGCATTTT.

The rearrangement links TRBV7-2 to TRBJ2-2; 7 positions agree with TRBD1. Germline V gene data show CDR1 as SGHTA and CDR2 as FQGNSA. CDR3 size: 15 residues. V gave up 6 bases and J gave up 0 bases; unmatched junction bases: 4. The CDR3 spells CASRWGTANTGELFF. DNA for the CDR3: TGTGCCAGCAGGTGGGGGACAGCGAACACCGGGGAGCTGTTTTTT.